This T cell receptor (beta chain) derives from a study of cytomegalovirus exposure and HLA in healthy donors (dated by TCRdb to 2015 to 2018). Concerning the study at large: In an earlier analysis of approximately 640 of the donors, 276 Gb of sequence data and approximately 120 million unique TCR beta sequences from roughly 190 million T cells were reported. An early release that covered approximately 600 HLA-typed donors contained around 300 gigabases of sequencing data and tens of millions of unique TCR sequences. Among the roughly 400 genotyped donors, about 85% belonged to the genetic ancestry cluster associated with self-reported Caucasian donors. The aim of the study was to test whether cataloging public T cell receptors could identify signatures of past pathogen exposure. Using immunosequencing, the study profiled T cell repertoires from approximately 700 subjects and related those repertoires to cytomegalovirus serostatus. In addition to the first cohort of 666 subjects, a separate validation cohort of approximately 130 different subjects was used. To predict cytomegalovirus infection status, the study combined high-throughput TCR immunosequencing, statistical association of individual TCRs with disease status, and machine learning. A later analysis re-analyzed previously published TCR beta repertoires from several hundred donors and added high-resolution HLA genotyping to study TCR occurrence patterns. Rather than using new phenotypic data, the later analysis identified candidate immune exposures from TCR beta sequences and from how often those sequences occurred across donors. An earlier analysis of several hundred of the donors applied high-throughput TCR beta sequencing to assess whether each TCR beta V gene segment acted as functional or pseudogenic. Donor age, sex, ethnicity and CMV serostatus were compiled alongside the repertoire data. Genome-wide SNP genotypes for about 60% of the roughly 700 donors were used in a later genetic analysis, which treated that subset as a discovery cohort. All discovery cohort repertoires had been generated using a single sequencing platform. HLA typing included class I and class II loci at four-digit resolution. The number of donors typed differed by locus, with about 629-630 for A, B, C, DRB1 and DQB1, more than 500 for DQA1, 600 to 610 for DPA1, and some 440 for DPB1. Five DR-DQ haplotypes were treated as single units for association and clustering because of strong linkage in the cohort. Across roughly 420 genotyped donors of the cohort, an average of about 240,000 unique TCR beta nucleotide sequences per donor were sequenced, and roughly 18% of those sequences were non-productive.

Results and caveats for the whole study, not just this receptor: Presence/absence analyses assumed roughly uniform sequencing depth across donors, an assumption that may not hold. A cluster of highly shared sequence variants was judged likely to represent a technical artifact of the sequencing pipeline. In a later analysis, HLA-associated TCR beta chains showed more clonal expansion and lower generation probabilities than non-associated chains that were equally common. Linkage disequilibrium might explain the correlated functional status among segregating V segments, but an unknown experimental factor could not be ruled out. For the cohort, immune exposure information was limited to CMV serostatus. In both the original and validation cohorts, the classifier was reported to diagnose cytomegalovirus status with high specificity and sensitivity. According to the authors, the approach could potentially be generalized to other disease states and immunological phenotypes. When HLA alleles, especially DR and DQ, strongly co-occurred, TCR associations were difficult to assign to individual alleles. A further reported finding was that TCR beta sequences accurately predicted the HLA-A and HLA-B alleles for most subjects in the first cohort. Because some donors lacked HLA typing at each locus, the association tests relied only on the typed subset. Most TCR sequences were observed very rarely across donors, whereas some public TCRs were present in many individuals. In an earlier analysis of roughly 500 of the donors, most TCR beta V segments appeared in productive rearrangements about 90% or about 30% of the time, broadly matching IMGT annotations. At a false discovery rate of 0.05, a later analysis linked some 17,000 TCR beta sequences to specific HLA alleles. In the study, approximately 150 TCR beta chains were listed as associated with cytomegalovirus. The cohort was sequenced for TCR beta chains only, and without alpha or paired-chain data the features that could be detected were limited. Because counts were too low, about 15 rarely observed V segments, including chromosome 9 orphons, were left out of the earlier analysis of some 640 of the donors. Compared with the approximately 670-donor mean, donors in an Asian-associated ancestry cluster had fewer N-insertions in productive TCRs, according to a later genetic analysis. The 87-base-pair reads could not distinguish some IMGT-functional V segments, including TRBV6-2 and TRBV6-3, so those segments were excluded. In a later analysis, most CMV-associated TCR beta chains were found to appear HLA-restricted, with HLA associations seemingly driven largely by CMV exposure. Three of the identified cytomegalovirus-associated TCR beta chains were confirmed in vitro to be specific for cytomegalovirus antigens. In a later genetic analysis, a missense DCLRE1C variant was associated with V-gene and J-gene trimming of TCR beta chains, and the association was replicated in an independent cohort. In a later analysis, the rate of TCR association differed among HLA loci, with DRB1 alleles having the most associated TCRs and HLA-C alleles having the fewest. According to a later analysis, parvovirus B19, influenza, CMV and Epstein-Barr virus appeared linked to several top co-occurrence clusters.

Turning to this clone: The antigen this receptor binds is unknown. There are no base qualities to consult, and no much larger clone falls within one base.

The cohort consisted of approximately 670 healthy bone marrow donors. Cohort members were all nominally healthy when sampled, although unrecorded immune exposures were likely present. The donor was CMV seropositive and belonged to the group of about 290 seropositive cohort members. Each donor provided a peripheral blood sample, and peripheral blood mononuclear cells were used for TCR beta sequencing. Genomic DNA extraction from the blood cell samples was performed with the Qiagen DNeasy Blood Extraction Kit. The method behind the library was the immunoSEQ multiplex PCR assay. For the multiplex PCR, a mixture combining 60 forward primers for TCR Vbeta segments and 13 reverse primers for TCR Jbeta segments was used. Amplification of the CDR3 region of rearranged TCR beta genes was performed with a multiplex PCR assay on genomic DNA. The amplified TCR beta libraries were sequenced on the Illumina HiSeq System as 87-base-pair reads. Per the source publication's procedure: In a later analysis, approximately 74 million unique TCR beta chains were counted across the roughly 610 repertoires, and roughly 9.9 million of these chains were shared by at least two donors. A nearest-neighbor algorithm error-corrected the raw reads and collapsed the reads into unique sequences, merging closely related sequences to remove PCR and sequencing errors. To assign V, D and J gene segments, CDR3 sequences were aligned to IMGT reference sequences. Each retained sequence needed at least a six-nucleotide match to both a V gene segment and a J gene segment. A rearrangement was called productive if the CDR3 had no stop codons and remained in frame with V and J, and every other rearrangement was called non-productive. CDR3 was defined according to IMGT convention as the region running from the second conserved V-encoded cysteine to the conserved J-encoded phenylalanine. Sequences without an unambiguous match to a single V gene segment were excluded from the earlier analysis of 450 to 750 of the donors. In an earlier analysis of several hundred of the donors, V segments were called functional above 56.7% productive rearrangements and were called segregating when the between-donor standard deviation exceeded 5%. To diagnose cytomegalovirus status from the catalog of TCR beta chain sequences, a statistical classification framework was built. V and J gene assignment, in a later analysis, came from comparing TCR nucleotide sequences with IMGT/GENE-DB human TR gene sequences. A later analysis assigned CDR3 sequences and most-parsimonious VDJ recombination scenarios with the TCRdist pipeline. In a later analysis, each TCR beta chain was defined by its CDR3 amino acid sequence together with its V-gene family, and reads without a unique V-gene family were excluded. In a later analysis, 450 to 600 highly shared, low-generation-probability nucleotide sequences were removed to address suspected cross-contamination and a sequencing artifact. A later analysis calculated a clonal expansion index for each public chain from normalized within-repertoire ranks of inferred template counts. In a later analysis, generation probabilities were computed with a VDJ recombination model fitted to out-of-frame rearrangements, and the resulting probabilities were checked against IGoR. Hypergeometric tests were used in a later analysis to score TCR-TCR, TCR-HLA and TCR-CMV co-occurrence, with a repertoire-size bias correction applied to the TCR pairs. A later analysis estimated false discovery rates by permuting HLA or CMV assignments 20 times. In a later analysis, co-occurring TCRs were grouped with DBSCAN, and TCRdist sequence similarity was added when clustering was performed within HLA-allele-positive subsets. Repertoires with fewer than 30,000 or more than 120,000 public chains, plus five repertoires with anomalous nucleotide sharing, were excluded from co-occurrence clustering. In its TCRdb copy, this immuneACCESS table keeps in-frame sequences only and misses some clones. Where compared with another copy, unresolved V genes explain less than half of these, and the others have no known cause. The V and J calls and clone size were taken over from that table, and D and trimming were inferred from the DNA. This sample gives approximately 110,000 clones in total; around two thirds of them show up just once. Jointly, the top ten make up about 2.5% of the sample.

The V end loses 8 bases and the J end loses 3 bases, and a stretch of 8 bases separates them. The cysteine opens and the phenylalanine closes a CDR3 of 11 amino acids. Solely the CDR3 DNA is kept, with 33 bases framed from the first base. According to the germline V gene, CDR1 reads MNHEY and CDR2 reads SVGAGI. The TCR was taken from a man aged 45-60 years in good health and CMV-seropositive. The chain employs TRBV6-5 and TRBJ2-7; tentative D gene TRBD1, with 6 bases matching. The specimen was PBMCs. The encoded CDR3 is CASEQGYEQYF. The DNA sequence follows: TGTGCCAGCGAACAGGGCTACGAGCAGTACTTC.